The rows below give T cell receptor beta chains drawn from one sample of a study of spatial heterogeneity in lung cancer. TCRdb independently ran MiXCR on the 5' RACE reads; one entry per CDR3 protein. Of under 75,000 distinct CDR3 sequences listed, 10% to 15% were seen once; the top ten hold 6.5% to 8.5%. The sample here was PBMCs, taken at surgery. These receptors all come from a male donor with early-stage non-small cell lung cancer. Both conserved end residues are part of each CDR3. D genes are given only for firm matches. The size of a clone is reported for some rows only, either as once, few or many, or as a class for expanded clones.

v_gene: TRBV2
abundance: .
d_gene: .
j_gene: TRBJ1-5
CDR3aa: CASSESSSNQPQHF
CDR3nt: TGTGCCAGCAGTGAGTCCAGTAGCAATCAGCCCCAGCATTTT

v_gene: TRBV5-1
abundance: few
d_gene: .
j_gene: TRBJ2-7
CDR3aa: CASSYGARGEQYF
CDR3nt: TGCGCCAGCAGCTACGGGGCCCGGGGCGAGCAGTACTTC

v_gene: TRBV18
abundance: .
d_gene: TRBD1
j_gene: TRBJ2-7
CDR3aa: CASSPRTGGYEQYF
CDR3nt: TGTGCCAGCTCACCTCGGACAGGGGGCTACGAGCAGTACTTC

v_gene: TRBV5-1
abundance: .
d_gene: TRBD2
j_gene: TRBJ2-5
CDR3aa: CASNLASGYQETQYF
CDR3nt: TGCGCCAGCAACCTGGCTAGCGGGTACCAAGAGACCCAGTACTTC

v_gene: TRBV24-1
abundance: many
d_gene: .
j_gene: TRBJ2-2
CDR3aa: CATSDAGIQDTGELFF
CDR3nt: TGTGCCACCAGTGATGCAGGGATTCAGGACACCGGGGAGCTGTTTTTT

v_gene: TRBV12-3/TRBV12-4
abundance: few
d_gene: .
j_gene: TRBJ1-1
CDR3aa: CASSLEINTEAFF
CDR3nt: TGTGCCAGCAGTTTAGAGATTAACACTGAAGCTTTCTTT

v_gene: TRBV10-3
abundance: many
d_gene: .
j_gene: TRBJ1-5
CDR3aa: CAISESRSNQPQHF
CDR3nt: TGTGCCATCAGTGAGTCGAGAAGCAATCAGCCCCAGCATTTT

v_gene: TRBV12-3/TRBV12-4
abundance: few
d_gene: .
j_gene: TRBJ1-5
CDR3aa: CASTLEGQPQHF
CDR3nt: TGTGCCAGCACCTTAGAAGGGCAGCCCCAGCATTTT

v_gene: TRBV11-2
abundance: .
d_gene: .
j_gene: TRBJ1-2
CDR3aa: CASSLAYLYGYTF
CDR3nt: TGTGCCAGCAGCTTAGCGTACCTCTATGGCTACACCTTC

v_gene: TRBV20-1
abundance: few
d_gene: .
j_gene: TRBJ2-3
CDR3aa: CSASLADTQYF
CDR3nt: TGCAGTGCTAGTCTAGCAGATACGCAGTATTTT

v_gene: TRBV19
abundance: many
d_gene: TRBD2
j_gene: TRBJ2-1
CDR3aa: CASSPSGSQRNEQFF
CDR3nt: TGTGCCAGTAGTCCGAGCGGGAGTCAAAGGAATGAGCAGTTCTTC

v_gene: TRBV10-3
abundance: few
d_gene: .
j_gene: TRBJ2-2
CDR3aa: CATKGPANTGELFF
CDR3nt: TGTGCCACCAAAGGCCCCGCGAACACCGGGGAGCTGTTTTTT

v_gene: TRBV4-2
abundance: .
d_gene: .
j_gene: TRBJ1-4
CDR3aa: CASSLTGGTSNEKLFF
CDR3nt: TGTGCCAGCAGTTTAACTGGGGGGACATCTAATGAAAAACTGTTTTTT

v_gene: TRBV24-1
abundance: few
d_gene: .
j_gene: TRBJ1-1
CDR3aa: CANETGSEAFF
CDR3nt: TGTGCCAACGAGACAGGCTCTGAAGCTTTCTTT

v_gene: TRBV30
abundance: few
d_gene: TRBD2
j_gene: TRBJ2-7
CDR3aa: CAWSVGGGSYEQYF
CDR3nt: TGTGCCTGGAGTGTAGGCGGGGGGTCCTACGAGCAGTACTTC

v_gene: TRBV11-2
abundance: many
d_gene: TRBD2
j_gene: TRBJ2-7
CDR3aa: CASSLALAGNGAYEQYF
CDR3nt: TGTGCCAGCAGCTTGGCCCTAGCGGGAAACGGGGCCTACGAGCAGTACTTC

v_gene: TRBV11-1
abundance: .
d_gene: .
j_gene: TRBJ1-2
CDR3aa: CASSLRGADPNYGYTF
CDR3nt: TGTGCCAGCAGCTTACGGGGGGCAGACCCTAACTATGGCTACACCTTC

v_gene: TRBV27
abundance: few
d_gene: .
j_gene: TRBJ2-2
CDR3aa: CASSPNRATGELFF
CDR3nt: TGTGCCAGCAGTCCCAATAGGGCCACCGGGGAGCTGTTTTTT

v_gene: TRBV20-1
abundance: .
d_gene: TRBD2
j_gene: TRBJ2-3
CDR3aa: CSAPRLAGGPDTQYF
CDR3nt: TGCAGTGCTCCCCGACTAGCGGGAGGGCCGGATACGCAGTATTTT

v_gene: TRBV28
abundance: few
d_gene: TRBD1
j_gene: TRBJ1-4
CDR3aa: CASSGQGIGKLFF
CDR3nt: TGTGCCAGCAGTGGACAGGGGATCGGAAAACTGTTTTTT

v_gene: TRBV27
abundance: few
d_gene: .
j_gene: TRBJ2-2
CDR3aa: CASSLSRNTGELFF
CDR3nt: TGTGCCAGCAGTTTATCCAGGAACACCGGGGAGCTGTTTTTT

v_gene: TRBV4-1
abundance: many
d_gene: .
j_gene: TRBJ2-1
CDR3aa: CASSQIDPNEQFF
CDR3nt: TGCGCCAGCAGCCAGATCGACCCCAATGAGCAGTTCTTC

v_gene: TRBV7-9
abundance: .
d_gene: .
j_gene: TRBJ1-1
CDR3aa: CASSSRWGTEAFF
CDR3nt: TGTGCCAGCAGCTCCAGATGGGGCACTGAAGCTTTCTTT

v_gene: TRBV7-9
abundance: few
d_gene: TRBD2
j_gene: TRBJ2-1
CDR3aa: CASSLPSSGTEQFF
CDR3nt: TGTGCCAGCAGCTTACCGAGTAGCGGGACTGAGCAGTTCTTC